This TCR beta chain derives from a study of T cell repertoires in cytomegalovirus infection. At the level of the study: It can be stated that public TCR beta signatures indicated CMV infection as well as a matching HLA type.

This clonotype was counted only a few times. What it recognizes is unknown. TCRdb re-analysed the reads in MiXCR, keeping a single row per CDR3 protein. The sample consists of around 430,000 distinct CDR3 sequences, approximately 42% of them appearing once. The ends were cut back, 6 bases at V and 1 base at J, with 7 bases in the middle. The CDR3 is 13 residues long. Germline V CDR1 and CDR2: MNHEY, SVGEGT. The rearrangement uses TRBV6-2 or TRBV6-3 and TRBJ2-4; the D is unclear. The sequence came from a human donor in good health (CMV status not recorded). Some clones in this sample may be carry-over from other donors' samples. The specimen comprised cultured PBMCs, sampled from culture after CMV antigen stimulation. CDR3 in amino acids: CASSPVAKNIQYF. CDR3 nucleotides: TGTGCCAGCAGCCCCGTGGCCAAAAACATTCAGTACTTC.